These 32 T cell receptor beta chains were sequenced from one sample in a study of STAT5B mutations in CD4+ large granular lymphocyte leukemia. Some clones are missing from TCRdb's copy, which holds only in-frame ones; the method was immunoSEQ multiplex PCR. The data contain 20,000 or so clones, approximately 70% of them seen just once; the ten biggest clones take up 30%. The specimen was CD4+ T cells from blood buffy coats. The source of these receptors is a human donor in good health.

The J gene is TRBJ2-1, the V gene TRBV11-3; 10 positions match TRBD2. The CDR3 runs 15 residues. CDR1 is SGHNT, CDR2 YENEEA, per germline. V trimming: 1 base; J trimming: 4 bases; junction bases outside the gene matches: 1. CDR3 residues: CASSLALAGYNEQFF. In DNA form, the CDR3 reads TGTGCCAGCAGCTTAGCACTAGCGGGATACAATGAGCAGTTCTTC.

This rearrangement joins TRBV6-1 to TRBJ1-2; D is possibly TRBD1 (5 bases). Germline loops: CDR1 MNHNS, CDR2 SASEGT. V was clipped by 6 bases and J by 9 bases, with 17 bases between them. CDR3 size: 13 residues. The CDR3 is CASRRAPGESYTF. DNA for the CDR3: TGTGCCAGCAGGAGGGCACCGGGGGAGAGCTACACCTTC.

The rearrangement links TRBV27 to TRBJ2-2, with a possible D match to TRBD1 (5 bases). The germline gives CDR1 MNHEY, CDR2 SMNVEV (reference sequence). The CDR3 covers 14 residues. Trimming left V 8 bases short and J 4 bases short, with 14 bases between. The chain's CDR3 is CASGRQGFTGELFF. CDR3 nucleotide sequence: TGTGCCAGCGGCCGGCAGGGCTTCACCGGGGAGCTGTTTTTT.

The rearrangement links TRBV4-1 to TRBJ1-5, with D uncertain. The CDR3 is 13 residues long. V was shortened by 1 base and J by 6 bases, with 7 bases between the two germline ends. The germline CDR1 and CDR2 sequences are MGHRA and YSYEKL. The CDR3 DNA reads TGCGCCAGCAGCCAAGCGGCGACTCAGCCCCAGCATTTT. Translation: CASSQAATQPQHF.

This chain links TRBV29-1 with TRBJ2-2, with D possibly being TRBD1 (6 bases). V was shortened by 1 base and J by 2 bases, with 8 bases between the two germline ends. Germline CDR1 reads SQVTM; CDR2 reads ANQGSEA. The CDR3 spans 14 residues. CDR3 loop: CSVEAQGNTGELFF. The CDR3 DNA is TGCAGCGTTGAAGCACAGGGAAACACCGGGGAGCTGTTTTTT.

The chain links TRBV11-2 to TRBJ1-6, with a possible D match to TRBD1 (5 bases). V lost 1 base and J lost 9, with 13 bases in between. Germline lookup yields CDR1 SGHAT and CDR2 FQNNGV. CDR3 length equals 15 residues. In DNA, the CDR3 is TGTGCCAGCAGCTTAGCCGGGACTCGTTCTTCACCCCTCCACTTT. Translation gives CASSLAGTRSSPLHF.

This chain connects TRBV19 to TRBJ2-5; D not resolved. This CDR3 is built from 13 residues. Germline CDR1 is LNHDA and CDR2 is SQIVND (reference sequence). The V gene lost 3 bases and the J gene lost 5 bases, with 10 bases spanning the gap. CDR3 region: CASSMGGTETQYF. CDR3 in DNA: TGTGCCAGTAGTATGGGCGGCACGGAGACCCAGTACTTC.

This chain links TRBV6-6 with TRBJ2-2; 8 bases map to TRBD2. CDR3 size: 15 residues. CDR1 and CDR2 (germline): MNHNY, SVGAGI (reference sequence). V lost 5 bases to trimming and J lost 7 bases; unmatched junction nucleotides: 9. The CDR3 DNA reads TGTGCCAGCAGTACCGGGACTAGGGGAATCGGGGAGCTGTTTTTT. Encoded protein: CASSTGTRGIGELFF.

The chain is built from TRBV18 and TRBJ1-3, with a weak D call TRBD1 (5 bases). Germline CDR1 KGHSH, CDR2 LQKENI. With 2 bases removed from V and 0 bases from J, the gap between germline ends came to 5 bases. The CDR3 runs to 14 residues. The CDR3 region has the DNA TGTGCCAGCTCACCAGGGGGCTCTGGAAACACCATATATTTT. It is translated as CASSPGGSGNTIYF.

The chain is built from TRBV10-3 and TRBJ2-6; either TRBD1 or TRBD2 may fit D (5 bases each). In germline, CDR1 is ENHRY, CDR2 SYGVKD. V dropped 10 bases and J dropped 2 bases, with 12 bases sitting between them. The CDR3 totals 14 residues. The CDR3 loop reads CATLGAAGANVLTF. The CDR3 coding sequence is TGTGCCACCCTCGGGGCGGCTGGGGCCAACGTCCTGACTTTC.

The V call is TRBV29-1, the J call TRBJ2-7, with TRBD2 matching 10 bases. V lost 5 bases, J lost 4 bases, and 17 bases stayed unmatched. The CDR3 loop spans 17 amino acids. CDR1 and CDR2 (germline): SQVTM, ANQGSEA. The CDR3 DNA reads TGCAGCGTTCAACCCCAGATCCGGGCTAGCGGGAGTTACGAGCAGTACTTC. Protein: CSVQPQIRASGSYEQYF.

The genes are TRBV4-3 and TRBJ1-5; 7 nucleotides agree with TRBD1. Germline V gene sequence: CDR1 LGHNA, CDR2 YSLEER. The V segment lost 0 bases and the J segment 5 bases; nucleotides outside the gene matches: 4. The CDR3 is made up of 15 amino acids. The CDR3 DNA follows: TGCGCCAGCAGCCAAGAAGGGACAGATGATCAGCCCCAGCATTTT. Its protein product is CASSQEGTDDQPQHF.

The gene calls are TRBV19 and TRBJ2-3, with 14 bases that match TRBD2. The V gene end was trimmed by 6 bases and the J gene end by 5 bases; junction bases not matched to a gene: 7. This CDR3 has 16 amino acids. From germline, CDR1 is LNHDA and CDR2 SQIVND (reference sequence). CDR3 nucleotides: TGTGCCAGTAGACCCCTGACTAGCGGGGGGGGAGATACGCAGTATTTT. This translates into CASRPLTSGGGDTQYF.

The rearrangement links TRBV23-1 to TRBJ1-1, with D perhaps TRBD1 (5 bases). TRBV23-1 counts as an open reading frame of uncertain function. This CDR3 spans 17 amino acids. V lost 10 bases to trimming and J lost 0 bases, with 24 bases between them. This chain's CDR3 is CATPWGNRPKLNTEAFF. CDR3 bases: TGCGCCACCCCCTGGGGGAACAGACCTAAACTGAACACTGAAGCTTTCTTT.

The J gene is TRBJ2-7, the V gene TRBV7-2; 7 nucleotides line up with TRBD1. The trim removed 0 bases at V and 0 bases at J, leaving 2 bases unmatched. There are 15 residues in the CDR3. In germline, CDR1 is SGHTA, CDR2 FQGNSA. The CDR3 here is CASSLARQGSYEQYF. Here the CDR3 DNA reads TGTGCCAGCAGCTTAGCCCGACAGGGCTCCTACGAGCAGTACTTC.

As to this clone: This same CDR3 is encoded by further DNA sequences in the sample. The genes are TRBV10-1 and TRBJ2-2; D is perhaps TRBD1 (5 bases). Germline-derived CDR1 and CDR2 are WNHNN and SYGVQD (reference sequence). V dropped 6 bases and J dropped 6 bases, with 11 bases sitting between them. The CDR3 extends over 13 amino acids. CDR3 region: CASRGQGAGELFF. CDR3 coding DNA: TGCGCCAGCAGAGGACAAGGCGCCGGGGAGCTGTTTTTT.

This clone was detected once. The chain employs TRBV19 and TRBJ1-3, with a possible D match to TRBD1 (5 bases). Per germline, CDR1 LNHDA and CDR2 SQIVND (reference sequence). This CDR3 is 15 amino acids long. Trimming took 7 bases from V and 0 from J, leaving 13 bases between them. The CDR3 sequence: CASKEQAGSGNTIYF. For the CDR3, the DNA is TGTGCCAGTAAAGAACAGGCCGGCTCTGGAAACACCATATATTTT.

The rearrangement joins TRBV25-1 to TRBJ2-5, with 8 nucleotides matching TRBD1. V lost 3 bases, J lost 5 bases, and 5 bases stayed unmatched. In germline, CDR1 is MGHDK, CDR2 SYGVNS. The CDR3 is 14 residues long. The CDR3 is CASSETGALETQYF. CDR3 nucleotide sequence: TGTGCCAGCAGTGAGACAGGGGCCTTGGAGACCCAGTACTTC.

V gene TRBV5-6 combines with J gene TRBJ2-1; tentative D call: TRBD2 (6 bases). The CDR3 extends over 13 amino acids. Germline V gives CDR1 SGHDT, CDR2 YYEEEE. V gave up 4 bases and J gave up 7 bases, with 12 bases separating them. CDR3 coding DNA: TGTGCCAGCAGCGGCGGGGTGGGGAATGAGCAGTTCTTC. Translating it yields CASSGGVGNEQFF.

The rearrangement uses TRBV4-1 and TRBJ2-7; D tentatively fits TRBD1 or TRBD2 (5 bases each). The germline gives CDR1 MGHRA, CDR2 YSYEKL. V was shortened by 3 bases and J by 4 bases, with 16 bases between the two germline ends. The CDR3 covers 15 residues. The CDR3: CASSQGRRIIYEQYF. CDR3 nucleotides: TGCGCCAGCAGCCAGGGACGACGGATTATATACGAGCAGTACTTC.

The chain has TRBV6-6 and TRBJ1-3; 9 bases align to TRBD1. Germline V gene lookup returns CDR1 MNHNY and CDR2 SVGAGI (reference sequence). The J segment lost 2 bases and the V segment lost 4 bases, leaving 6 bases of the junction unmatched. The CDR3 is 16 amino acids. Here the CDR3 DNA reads TGTGCCAGCAGTTCCTCGACAGGGGGTACTGGAAACACCATATATTTT. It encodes CASSSSTGGTGNTIYF.

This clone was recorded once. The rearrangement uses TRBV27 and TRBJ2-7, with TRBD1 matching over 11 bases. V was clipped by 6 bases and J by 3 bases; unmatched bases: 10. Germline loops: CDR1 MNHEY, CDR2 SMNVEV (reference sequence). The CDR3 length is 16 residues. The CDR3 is CASSRSGQGGLYEQYF. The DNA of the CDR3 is TGTGCCAGCAGCCGTTCGGGACAGGGGGGGCTCTACGAGCAGTACTTC.

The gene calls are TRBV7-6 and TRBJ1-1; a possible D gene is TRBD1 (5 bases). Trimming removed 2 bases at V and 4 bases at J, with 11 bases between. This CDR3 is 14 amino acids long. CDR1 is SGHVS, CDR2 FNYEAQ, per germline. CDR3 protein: CASSLPGLGTEAFF. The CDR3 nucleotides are TGTGCCAGCAGCTTACCGGGGCTAGGCACTGAAGCTTTCTTT.

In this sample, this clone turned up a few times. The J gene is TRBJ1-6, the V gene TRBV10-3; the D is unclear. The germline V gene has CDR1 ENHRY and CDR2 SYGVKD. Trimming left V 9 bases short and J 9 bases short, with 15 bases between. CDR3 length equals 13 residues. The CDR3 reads CAIQTLASSPLHF. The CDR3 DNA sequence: TGTGCCATACAGACACTCGCGAGTTCACCCCTCCACTTT.

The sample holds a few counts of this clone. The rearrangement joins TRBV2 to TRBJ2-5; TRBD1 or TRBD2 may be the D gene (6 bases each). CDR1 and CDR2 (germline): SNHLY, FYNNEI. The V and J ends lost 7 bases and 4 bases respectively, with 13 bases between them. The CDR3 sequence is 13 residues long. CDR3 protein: CASNREGGETQYF. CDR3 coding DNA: TGTGCCAGCAATCGCGAGGGGGGAGAGACCCAGTACTTC.

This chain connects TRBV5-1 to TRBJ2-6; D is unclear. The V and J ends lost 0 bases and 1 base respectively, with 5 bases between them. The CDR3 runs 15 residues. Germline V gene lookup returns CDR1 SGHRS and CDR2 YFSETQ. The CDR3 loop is CASSLASSGANVLTF. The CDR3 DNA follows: TGCGCCAGCAGCTTGGCCTCGTCTGGGGCCAACGTCCTGACTTTC.

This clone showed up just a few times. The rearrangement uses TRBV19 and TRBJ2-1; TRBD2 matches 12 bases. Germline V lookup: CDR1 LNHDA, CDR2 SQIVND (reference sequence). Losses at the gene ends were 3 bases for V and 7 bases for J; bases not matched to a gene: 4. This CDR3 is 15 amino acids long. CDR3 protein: CASSIALAGGNEQFF. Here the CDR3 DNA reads TGTGCCAGTAGTATTGCCCTAGCGGGGGGGAATGAGCAGTTCTTC.

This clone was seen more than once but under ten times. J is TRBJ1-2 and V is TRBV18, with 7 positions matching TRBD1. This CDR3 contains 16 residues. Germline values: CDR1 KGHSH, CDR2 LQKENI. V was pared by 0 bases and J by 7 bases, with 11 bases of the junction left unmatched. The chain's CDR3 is CASSPPGTDSWGGYTF. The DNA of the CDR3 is TGTGCCAGCTCACCACCGGGGACAGACTCCTGGGGTGGCTACACCTTC. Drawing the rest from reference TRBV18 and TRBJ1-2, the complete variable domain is NAGVMQNPRHLVRRRGQEARLRCSPMKGHSHVYWYRQLPEEGLKFMVYLQKENIIDESGMPKERFSAEFPKEGPSILRIQQVVRGDSAAYFCASSPPGTDSWGGYTFGSGTRLTVV.

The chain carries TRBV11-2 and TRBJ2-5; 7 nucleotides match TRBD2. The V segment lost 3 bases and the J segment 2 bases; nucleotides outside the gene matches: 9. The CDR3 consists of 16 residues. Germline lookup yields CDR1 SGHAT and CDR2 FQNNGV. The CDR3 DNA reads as TGTGCCAGCAGCTTGGTGTCTGGGACTACTCAAGAGACCCAGTACTTC. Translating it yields CASSLVSGTTQETQYF.

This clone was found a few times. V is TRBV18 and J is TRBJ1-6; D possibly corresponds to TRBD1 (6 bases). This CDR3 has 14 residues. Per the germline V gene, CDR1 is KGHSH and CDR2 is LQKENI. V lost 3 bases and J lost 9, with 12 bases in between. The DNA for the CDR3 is TGTGCCAGCTCACCTGACAGGACGGTTTCACCCCTCCACTTT. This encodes CASSPDRTVSPLHF.

DNA for the CDR3: TGTGCCAGCAGTTCCGCCGGTGCAGGGTGGGGGGAGCAGTACTTC. It yields the protein CASSSAGAGWGEQYF. This rearrangement joins TRBV27 to TRBJ2-7; D might be TRBD1 or TRBD2, each matching 5 bases. The CDR3 loop spans 15 amino acids. CDR1 and CDR2 from the germline V gene are MNHEY and SMNVEV (reference sequence). The V end was cut by 4 bases, the J end by 7 bases, with 20 bases between.

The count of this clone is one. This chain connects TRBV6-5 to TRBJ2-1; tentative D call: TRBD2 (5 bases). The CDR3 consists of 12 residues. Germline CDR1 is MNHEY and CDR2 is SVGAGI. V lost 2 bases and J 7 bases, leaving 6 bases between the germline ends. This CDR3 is CASSYGGNEQFF. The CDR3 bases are TGTGCCAGCAGTTACGGCGGGAATGAGCAGTTCTTC.